This TCR beta chain was sequenced for a study of blood T cell repertoires in COVID-19. This clone was detected only once. The data were produced by immunoSEQ multiplex PCR, yet TCRdb's version contains in-frame clones alone and is incomplete. The sample yields 200,000 to 250,000 clones, roughly nine tenths seen once. Sequencing was performed on PBMCs or T cells enriched from blood (not recorded which). The source is a woman aged 45 to 65 in a cohort exposed to, infected with or recovered from COVID-19 (not recorded which).

The CDR3 bases are TGTGCCAGCAGCTCCCAGCGGGGGGGCCTCACAGATACGCAGTATTTT. Translation: CASSSQRGGLTDTQYF. This rearrangement joins TRBV11-2 to TRBJ2-3; 10 bases match TRBD2. V was pared by 4 bases and J by 2 bases, with 6 bases of the junction left unmatched. The V gene's germline CDR1 is SGHAT and CDR2 FQNNGV. The CDR3 runs 16 residues.